Below, 2 T cell receptor beta chains from the same sample are listed, as sequenced in a study of Graves' ophthalmopathy and Graves' hyperthyroidism. The study amplified TCR beta CDR3 regions using RNA transcripts. RT-PCR was first run with HTBI primers, then multiplex PCR in a second round. MiXCR was run by TCRdb on the multiplex PCR reads, yielding one entry per CDR3 protein. The sample has over a million distinct CDR3 sequences, around a third seen once. The specimen was peripheral blood or thyroid tissue (not recorded which). These receptor sequences come from an adult man with Graves' hyperthyroidism.

This sequence joins TRBV10-2 and TRBJ2-7, with TRBD2 matching 9 bases. Trimming cost V 4 bases and J 1 base; bases outside gene matches: 11. The CDR3 extends over 17 amino acids. In germline, CDR1 is WSHSY, CDR2 SAAADI. The CDR3 sequence is CASSAARGLAGSYEQYF. DNA of the CDR3: TGCGCCAGCAGTGCGGCTAGGGGGCTAGCGGGATCCTACGAGCAGTACTTC.

The table lists this clonotype with many counts. The CDR3 DNA is TGCAGTGCTTCGGACAGGAGCAATCAGCCCCAGCATTTT. Its translation: CSASDRSNQPQHF. The genes are TRBV20-1 and TRBJ1-5, with 7 bases that match TRBD1. CDR1 is DFQATT, CDR2 SNEGSKA, per germline (reference sequence). The CDR3 runs 13 residues. With V trimmed by 5 bases and J by 1 base, 2 bases remained unmatched.